This TCR beta chain was observed in a study of T cells in Graves' hyperthyroidism and ophthalmopathy. The CDR3 is 12 residues long. The germline V gene encodes CDR1 SEHNR and CDR2 FQNEAQ (reference sequence). Deletions cut 5 bases from V and 5 bases from J, with 10 bases between. This clonotype was seen at least ten times. Antigen unknown. Whole-study findings and limits: Most clonotypes that expanded in the thyroid above 0.001 also showed up in blood.

Amplification of TCR beta CDR3 regions used RNA as the template. RT-PCR in the first round (using the HTBI primer set) targeted the TCR CDR3. TCRdb reprocessed the multiplex PCR reads with MiXCR, giving one entry per CDR3 protein. The sample includes fewer than 900,000 distinct CDR3 sequences, less than 20% seen only once; the top ten take roughly 8%. This receptor was taken from a young man with Graves' hyperthyroidism. The sequencing sample was made of blood. The chain is built from TRBV7-9 and TRBJ2-7; D remains ambiguous. This CDR3 is CASSRISDEQYF. The CDR3 DNA sequence: TGTGCCAGCAGCCGTATCAGCGACGAGCAGTACTTC. Using reference TRBV7-9 and TRBJ2-7 for the parts outside the CDR3, the full variable domain is DTGVSQNPRHKITKRGQNVTFRCDPISEHNRLYWYRQTLGQGPEFLTYFQNEAQLEKSRLLSDRFSAERPKGSFSTLEIQRTEQGDSAMYLCASSRISDEQYFGPGTRLTVT.